The source of this TCR beta chain is a study of lymphopenia after photon versus proton radiotherapy. Method: immunoSEQ multiplex PCR; TCRdb's copy keeps in-frame clones and lacks some. The sample shows approximately 30,000 clones, roughly 94% of them seen only once. Germline-derived CDR1 and CDR2 are MNHNY and SVGAGI (reference sequence). V dropped 4 bases and J dropped 8 bases, with 11 bases sitting between them. This CDR3 comprises 13 residues. This receptor was identified in a woman aged 45-65 years with cholangiocarcinoma. The chain employs TRBV6-6 and TRBJ1-4; the D is unclear. The sample here was peripheral blood, taken from a patient treated with photon-based radiotherapy. CDR3 sequence: CASSWRREEKLFF. The CDR3 DNA sequence: TGTGCCAGCAGTTGGAGGCGGGAGGAAAAACTGTTTTTT.